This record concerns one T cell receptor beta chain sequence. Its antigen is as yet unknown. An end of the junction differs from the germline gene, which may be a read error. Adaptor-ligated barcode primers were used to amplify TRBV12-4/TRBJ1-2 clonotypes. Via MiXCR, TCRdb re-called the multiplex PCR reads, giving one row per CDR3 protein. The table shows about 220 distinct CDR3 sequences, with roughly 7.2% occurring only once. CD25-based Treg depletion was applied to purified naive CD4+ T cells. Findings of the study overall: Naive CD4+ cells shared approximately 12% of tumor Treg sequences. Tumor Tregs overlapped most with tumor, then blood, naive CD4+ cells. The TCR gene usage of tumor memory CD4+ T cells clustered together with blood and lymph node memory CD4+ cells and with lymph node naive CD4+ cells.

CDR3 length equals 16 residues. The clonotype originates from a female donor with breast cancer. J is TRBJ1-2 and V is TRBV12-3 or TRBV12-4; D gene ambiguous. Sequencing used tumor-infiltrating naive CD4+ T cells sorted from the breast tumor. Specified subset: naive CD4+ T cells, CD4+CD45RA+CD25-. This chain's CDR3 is CASSPHVGVANYGCTF. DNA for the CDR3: TGTGCCAGCAGTCCTCACGTTGGAGTAGCTAACTATGGCTGCACCTTC.